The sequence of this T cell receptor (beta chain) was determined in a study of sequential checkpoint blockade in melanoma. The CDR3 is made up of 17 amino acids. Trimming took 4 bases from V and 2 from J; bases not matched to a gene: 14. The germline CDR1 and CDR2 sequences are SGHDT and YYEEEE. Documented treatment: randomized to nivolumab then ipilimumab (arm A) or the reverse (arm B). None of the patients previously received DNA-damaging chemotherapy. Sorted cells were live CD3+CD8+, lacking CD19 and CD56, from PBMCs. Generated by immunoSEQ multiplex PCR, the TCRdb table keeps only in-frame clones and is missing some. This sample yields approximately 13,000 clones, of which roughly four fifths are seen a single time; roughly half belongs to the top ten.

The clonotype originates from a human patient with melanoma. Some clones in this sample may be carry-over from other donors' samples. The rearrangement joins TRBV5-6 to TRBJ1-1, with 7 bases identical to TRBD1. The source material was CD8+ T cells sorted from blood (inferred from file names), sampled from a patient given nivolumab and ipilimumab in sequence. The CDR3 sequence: CASSPTPTQGRNTEAFF. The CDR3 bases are TGTGCCAGCAGCCCAACGCCTACACAGGGGCGAAACACTGAAGCTTTCTTT.